The following is a T cell receptor beta chain sequence with its context. The record originates from a study of blood T cells in healthy people across ages. Then a second PCR, running about 6 to 11 cycles, was carried out with a sample-barcoded 5' primer and a J-beta primer mix. TCRdb processed the 5' RACE reads anew with MiXCR; each CDR3 protein has one entry. There are about 760,000 distinct CDR3 sequences in the sample; roughly 56% occur only once, and about 26% lies in the top ten. CDR1 is MDHEN, CDR2 SYDVKM, per germline. V shed 2 bases and J shed 0 bases, with 8 bases lying between them. This CDR3 is built from 15 residues.

This sequence joins TRBV28 and TRBJ2-4; D perhaps matches TRBD1 (5 bases). The TCR was taken from a man aged 40-50 years in good health. Sequencing was carried out using blood. This CDR3 is CASSLTQGAKNIQYF. The CDR3, as DNA: TGTGCCAGCAGTTTAACGCAGGGAGCCAAAAACATTCAGTACTTC.